The 28 T cell receptor beta chains below come from one sample, sequenced in a study of blood T cell repertoires in COVID-19. Libraries were prepared by immunoSEQ multiplex PCR; TCRdb keeps only in-frame clonotypes and omits some of them. The sample carries about 70,000 clones, around 76% recorded once. Material for sequencing was peripheral blood. Receptor source: a woman of 80 years or more with active or convalescent COVID-19.

In nucleotides, the CDR3 is TGTGCCAGCTCACCTACAGGGGGCAATCAGCCCCAGCATTTT. It encodes CASSPTGGNQPQHF. This chain links TRBV18 with TRBJ1-5; 7 bases match TRBD1. CDR1 and CDR2 from the germline V gene are KGHSH and LQKENI. The CDR3 contains 14 residues. The J segment lost 2 bases and the V segment lost 3 bases, leaving 1 base of the junction unmatched.

The chain links TRBV28 to TRBJ2-5; 9 bases map to TRBD1. CDR3 length equals 15 residues. Germline-derived CDR1 and CDR2 are MDHEN and SYDVKM. J gave up 1 base and V 5 bases, and 5 bases lay outside the gene matches. The CDR3, as DNA: TGTGCCAGCAGTCCCGGGACAGGGCTCCAAGAGACCCAGTACTTC. This gives the protein CASSPGTGLQETQYF. The full variable domain, completed using reference TRBV28 and TRBJ2-5, is DVKVTQSSRYLVKRTGEKVFLECVQDMDHENMFWYRQDPGLGLRLIYFSYDVKMKEKGDIPEGYSVSREKKERFSLILESASTNQTSMYLCASSPGTGLQETQYFGPGTRLLVL.

This clone was seen a single time. The V gene is TRBV5-6, the J gene TRBJ2-6; D remains unclear. V was cut by 2 bases and J by 8 bases, with 8 bases left in between. Looked up from germline, CDR1 is SGHDT and CDR2 is YYEEEE. This CDR3 comprises 13 residues. The CDR3 DNA is TGTGCCAGCAGCTTCCCGGGTACCAACGTCCTGACTTTC. Protein: CASSFPGTNVLTF.

This clone has just a few counts. The chain employs TRBV6-4 and TRBJ1-2, with 12 bases identical to TRBD1. The CDR3 covers 17 residues. V was clipped by 6 bases and J by 5 bases; unmatched bases: 13. The germline V gene has CDR1 MRHNA and CDR2 SNTAGT. The CDR3 protein is CASSDNSGTGGEYGYTF. CDR3 bases: TGTGCCAGCAGCGACAACTCCGGGACAGGGGGCGAGTATGGCTACACCTTC.

The chain has TRBV7-2 and TRBJ1-2, with 7 bases identical to TRBD1. V shed 5 bases, J shed 5 bases, and the junction held 11 bases outside the gene matches. The CDR3 length is 15 residues. The V gene's germline CDR1 is SGHTA and CDR2 FQGNSA. In DNA, the CDR3 is TGTGCCAGCAGCCCAACCGGCAGGGGGAGTTATGGCTACACCTTC. As protein: CASSPTGRGSYGYTF.

The chain is built from TRBV7-2 and TRBJ2-7; D is perhaps TRBD2 (6 bases). The CDR3 loop spans 15 amino acids. CDR1 is SGHTA, CDR2 FQGNSA, per germline. The V end lost 3 bases, the J end lost 5 bases, and 17 bases lay between the germline ends. The CDR3 loop reads CASSFFEGGSDEQYF. CDR3 nucleotides: TGTGCCAGCAGCTTTTTCGAAGGAGGGAGCGACGAGCAGTACTTC.

The chain uses TRBV6-5 and TRBJ1-1, with D possibly TRBD1 on 5 matching bases. V lost 6 bases to trimming and J lost 6 bases, with 17 bases between them. The V gene's germline CDR1 is MNHEY and CDR2 SVGAGI. CDR3 size: 14 residues. The CDR3 DNA reads as TGTGCCAGCAGCACCTCCCAGGGTTCCGCTGAAGCTTTCTTT. This codes for CASSTSQGSAEAFF.

The chain is built from TRBV7-2 and TRBJ2-7; TRBD2 might be the D (7 bases). Trimming removed 5 bases from V and 2 bases from J, with 19 bases in between. This CDR3 spans 16 amino acids. Germline CDR1 SGHTA, CDR2 FQGNSA. The CDR3: CASSRGAGAQPYEQYF. CDR3 in DNA: TGTGCCAGCAGCCGGGGCGCGGGGGCGCAACCCTACGAGCAGTACTTC.

V gene TRBV19 combines with J gene TRBJ1-1, with 8 bases lining up with TRBD1. V lost 5 bases and J lost 0; bases outside the gene matches: 5. From germline, CDR1 is LNHDA and CDR2 SQIVND (reference sequence). CDR3 length: 15 amino acids. The CDR3 bases are TGTGCCAGTAGTCCGCGGGACAGGCTGAACACTGAAGCTTTCTTT. Its protein is CASSPRDRLNTEAFF.

V is TRBV19 and J is TRBJ1-1; weak D call: TRBD1 (5 bases). V dropped 9 bases and J dropped 5 bases, with 13 bases sitting between them. The CDR3 length is 12 residues. Germline CDR1 reads LNHDA; CDR2 reads SQIVND (reference sequence). CDR3 bases: TGTGCCAGCGAGGGGAGGAAGACTGAAGCTTTCTTT. This sequence encodes CASEGRKTEAFF.

This clone was picked up one time. The V and J genes are TRBV27 and TRBJ2-1, with 13 bases matching TRBD2. Germline CDR1 reads MNHEY; CDR2 reads SMNVEV (reference sequence). Losses at the gene ends were 4 bases for V and 0 bases for J; bases not matched to a gene: 15. The CDR3 has 21 amino acids. CDR3 amino acids: CASSSIPGTSGAASSYNEQFF. The CDR3, as DNA: TGTGCCAGCAGTTCAATACCCGGGACTAGCGGGGCCGCGAGCTCCTACAATGAGCAGTTCTTC.

CDR3 nucleotide sequence: TGTGCCAGCAGTCAACCTTGCGCAGGGCAGTGTAGCAATCAGCCCCAGCATTTT. This gives the protein CASSQPCAGQCSNQPQHF. The chain carries TRBV21-1 and TRBJ1-5; the table's D call, TRBD1, has no DNA check behind it. TRBV21-1 is a documented pseudogene. CDR3 length: 18 residues.

In its sample, this clone was seen once. The chain carries TRBV25-1 and TRBJ2-2; no clear D gene. Trimming stripped 8 bases from V and 0 bases from J, with 13 bases between. The CDR3 contains 15 residues. Germline V lookup: CDR1 MGHDK, CDR2 SYGVNS. Here the CDR3 DNA reads TGTGCCAGCTCTGGAGTCCGGCCGAACACCGGGGAGCTGTTTTTT. It codes for CASSGVRPNTGELFF.

This clone was counted ten times or more. Other DNA sequences in this specimen translate into the identical CDR3. The chain couples TRBV10-3 to TRBJ1-2; 7 bases are a match to TRBD1. There are 13 residues in the CDR3. Germline trimming cut 5 bases from V and 3 bases from J; bases unmatched to any gene: 3. Germline V CDR1 and CDR2: ENHRY, SYGVKD. The CDR3 region is CAISRQGDYGYTF. The CDR3 DNA follows: TGTGCCATCAGTCGACAGGGCGACTATGGCTACACCTTC.

The rearrangement uses TRBV6-6 and TRBJ2-4; TRBD1 is a possible D gene (6 bases). Germline lookup yields CDR1 MNHNY and CDR2 SVGAGI (reference sequence). The CDR3 contains 16 residues. V lost 6 bases and J 2 bases, leaving 17 bases between the germline ends. CDR3 bases: TGTGCCAGCAGCGAGTGGGGGACATCCACCAAAAACATTCAGTACTTC. Translated, it gives CASSEWGTSTKNIQYF.

The J gene is TRBJ2-2, the V gene TRBV19; D call uncertain. Germline V gene lookup returns CDR1 LNHDA and CDR2 SQIVND (reference sequence). The CDR3 is made up of 13 amino acids. Trimming shortened V by 4 bases and J by 2 bases, and 5 bases separated the two germline ends. The CDR3 loop is CASSNPNTGELFF. CDR3 nucleotide sequence: TGTGCCAGTAGTAATCCAAACACCGGGGAGCTGTTTTTT.

This clone is a singleton in its sample. The chain combines TRBV30 with TRBJ1-2; the D is unclear. Germline V lookup: CDR1 GTSNPN, CDR2 SVGIG (reference sequence). This CDR3 is built from 15 residues. Trimming took off 3 bases at V and 2 bases at J, with 16 bases between the two ends. The CDR3 coding sequence is TGTGCCTGGAGCTATGGAGGTTCAGAGAACTATGGCTACACCTTC. Encoded protein: CAWSYGGSENYGYTF.

This sequence joins TRBV28 and TRBJ1-5, with D unclear. The V end was cut by 9 bases, the J end by 5 bases, with 14 bases between. CDR1 is MDHEN, CDR2 SYDVKM, per germline. The CDR3 is 13 amino acids. CDR3 DNA sequence: TGTGCCAGTTTGCGGTCAGTCGATCAGCCCCAGCATTTT. Its protein product is CASLRSVDQPQHF.

The chain recombines TRBV7-6 with TRBJ2-5; TRBD2 matches at 12 bases. CDR3 length: 18 amino acids. CDR1 SGHVS and CDR2 FNYEAQ come from the germline V gene. Unmatched junction bases numbered 11, after V lost 1 base and J lost 5 bases. Here the CDR3 reads CASSLVPLAGGPGETQYF. The CDR3 nucleotides are TGTGCCAGCAGCTTAGTCCCCCTAGCGGGGGGGCCGGGGGAGACCCAGTACTTC.

This chain links TRBV21-1 with TRBJ1-3. TRBV21-1 corresponds to a pseudogene. This CDR3 contains 17 residues. The CDR3 is CASRRTPPVISGNTIYF. The CDR3 DNA is TGTGCCAGCAGGCGCACCCCCCCGGTAATCTCTGGAAACACCATATATTTT.

The rearrangement joins TRBV7-2 to TRBJ2-5; D is undetermined. The CDR3 totals 13 residues. V shed 5 bases and J shed 5 bases, with 12 bases lying between them. Germline V gives CDR1 SGHTA, CDR2 FQGNSA. The CDR3, as DNA: TGTGCCAGCAGCCCCGCGGCGTGGGAGACCCAGTACTTC. This translates into CASSPAAWETQYF.

The chain has TRBV5-5 and TRBJ1-5, with TRBD1 identical over 12 bases. V lost 1 base and J lost 7; bases outside the gene matches: 9. The CDR3 consists of 17 residues. The V gene's germline CDR1 is SGHKS and CDR2 YYEKEE (reference sequence). The CDR3 sequence is CASSLSGTGGAVQPQHF. CDR3 coding DNA: TGTGCCAGCAGCTTGTCGGGGACAGGGGGCGCGGTACAGCCCCAGCATTTT.

V usage is TRBV7-2 and J usage is TRBJ2-3; TRBD2 is a possible D gene (5 bases). The CDR3 sequence is 15 residues long. V gave up 2 bases and J gave up 2 bases, with 11 bases separating them. Germline CDR1 reads SGHTA; CDR2 reads FQGNSA. The CDR3 reads CASSLRGQITDTQYF. The CDR3 region has the DNA TGTGCCAGCAGCTTACGGGGTCAGATCACAGATACGCAGTATTTT.

The V and J genes are TRBV6-5 and TRBJ1-1; D may be TRBD1 (6 bases). The CDR3 is made up of 14 amino acids. CDR1 and CDR2 (germline): MNHEY, SVGAGI. V lost 5 bases and J 1 base, leaving 11 bases between the germline ends. CDR3 region: CASSPHRENTEAFF. CDR3 coding DNA: TGTGCCAGCAGTCCACACAGGGAGAACACTGAAGCTTTCTTT.

In this sample, this clone turned up once. The chain links TRBV27 to TRBJ2-1; TRBD2 aligns across 10 bases. V shed 5 bases, J shed 7 bases, and the junction held 8 bases outside the gene matches. CDR1 MNHEY and CDR2 SMNVEV come from the germline V gene (reference sequence). The CDR3 is 15 residues long. The CDR3 spells CASSHLGLAANEQFF. CDR3 coding DNA: TGTGCCAGCAGTCACCTCGGACTAGCGGCGAATGAGCAGTTCTTC.

The chain couples TRBV19 to TRBJ2-1, with 10 bases lining up with TRBD2. Germline loops: CDR1 LNHDA, CDR2 SQIVND (reference sequence). Germline trimming cut 2 bases from V and 2 bases from J; bases unmatched to any gene: 3. The CDR3 covers 16 residues. Here the CDR3 DNA reads TGTGCCAGTAGTATAACACTAGCGGGACCCTACAATGAGCAGTTCTTC. Its protein product is CASSITLAGPYNEQFF.

The chain employs TRBV24-1 and TRBJ1-2; D gene uncertain. This CDR3 spans 15 amino acids. Germline lookup yields CDR1 KGHDR and CDR2 SFDVKD. The V gene lost 7 bases and the J gene lost 4 bases, with 18 bases spanning the gap. In nucleotides, the CDR3 is TGTGCCACCAGCTCTCTGGGTCTCACGGGCTATGGCTACACCTTC. Amino acids: CATSSLGLTGYGYTF.

The chain employs TRBV6-4 and TRBJ2-1; 7 bases agree with TRBD2. J was trimmed by 7 bases and V by 6 bases; bases with no gene match: 6. The CDR3 sequence is 13 residues long. In germline, CDR1 is MRHNA, CDR2 SNTAGT. For the CDR3, the DNA is TGTGCCAGCAGCCGGGGGGATGGGAATGAGCAGTTCTTC. Encoded protein: CASSRGDGNEQFF.